These T cell receptor beta chains were read from a single sample in a study of a mutant IDH1 vaccine in newly diagnosed glioma. TCRdb's table, derived via immunoSEQ multiplex PCR, lists solely in-frame clones and lacks some. The sample consists of 25,000 to 30,000 clones, about four fifths of them appearing once. These TCRs are of unknown antigen specificity. The sample consisted of PBMCs, taken from a glioma patient whose treatment included an IDH1 peptide vaccine. All receptors derive from a woman aged 25 to 39 with glioma. Both conserved end residues are part of each CDR3. The D gene is left open where the match is weak. The size field is filled for only some rows; it gives once, few, many or a size class.

>.|TRBJ1-2|15|TRBV29-1|.
CSVEDGERGNYGYTF
TGCAGCGTTGAAGATGGGGAGAGAGGGAACTATGGCTACACCTTC
>.|TRBJ1-1|13|TRBV7-9|.
CASRDTLNTEAFF
TGTGCCAGCCGGGACACTTTGAACACTGAAGCTTTCTTT
>.|TRBJ2-7|12|TRBV10-2|.
CASSLGQYEQYF
TGCGCCAGCAGCCTCGGACAGTACGAGCAGTACTTC
>.|TRBJ2-7|13|TRBV7-6|.
CASSPANEYEQYF
TGTGCCAGCAGCCCTGCCAACGAATACGAGCAGTACTTC
>.|TRBJ2-2|16|TRBV4-1|TRBD2
CASSLRGGSQAGELFF
TGCGCCAGCAGCCTCCGGGGGGGGAGTCAGGCCGGGGAGCTGTTTTTT
>.|TRBJ2-1|12|TRBV5-6|.
CASSLSAPEQFF
TGTGCCAGCAGCTTGTCTGCTCCTGAGCAGTTCTTC
>.|TRBJ1-1|13|TRBV10-3|.
CAIVQQLNTEAFF
TGTGCCATCGTCCAACAATTGAACACTGAAGCTTTCTTT
>.|TRBJ2-1|15|TRBV6-1|TRBD1
CASSEGQGRINEQFF
TGTGCCAGCAGTGAAGGACAGGGGAGAATAAATGAGCAGTTCTTC
>.|TRBJ2-7|15|TRBV29-1|.
CSVEGVVLGHNEQYF
TGCAGCGTTGAAGGCGTCGTCCTCGGCCACAACGAGCAGTACTTC
>.|TRBJ1-4|15|TRBV5-1|TRBD1
CASSSWTGSAEKLFF
TGCGCCAGCAGCAGCTGGACAGGCTCGGCTGAAAAACTGTTTTTT
>.|TRBJ1-1|12|TRBV19|TRBD1
CASGPGTAEAFF
TGTGCCAGTGGCCCCGGGACAGCTGAAGCTTTCTTT
>.|TRBJ2-7|14|TRBV9|TRBD1
CASSVGQGDYEQYF
TGTGCCAGCAGCGTAGGACAGGGGGACTACGAGCAGTACTTC
>.|TRBJ2-7|14|TRBV6-5|.
CASSYSGKNYEQYF
TGTGCCAGCAGTTACTCCGGGAAGAATTACGAGCAGTACTTC
>.|TRBJ2-7|15|TRBV5-1|.
CASSLTSGDSYEQYF
TGCGCCAGCAGCTTGACCAGCGGGGACAGCTACGAGCAGTACTTC
>.|TRBJ2-5|14|TRBV13|TRBD2
CASSRGLPQETQYF
TGTGCCAGCAGCCGGGGACTACCACAAGAGACCCAGTACTTC
>.|TRBJ1-2|11|TRBV6-5|.
CAVSTGYGYTF
TGTGCCGTCTCCACAGGGTATGGCTACACCTTC
>.|TRBJ1-1|12|TRBV2|.
CASSVDGTEAFF
TGTGCCAGCAGTGTGGACGGCACTGAAGCTTTCTTT
>.|TRBJ1-1|14|TRBV10-3|TRBD1
CAISAGGANTEAFF
TGTGCCATCAGCGCAGGGGGTGCGAACACTGAAGCTTTCTTT
>.|TRBJ1-1|14|TRBV30|TRBD1
CAWSGTGWATEAFF
TGTGCCTGGAGTGGGACAGGGTGGGCCACTGAAGCTTTCTTT
>few|TRBJ1-1|14|TRBV5-1|.
CASSRQALNTEAFF
TGCGCCAGCAGCCGACAAGCCCTGAACACTGAAGCTTTCTTT
>.|TRBJ2-3|18|TRBV7-2|TRBD2
CASSLSLPSGTVTDTQYF
TGTGCCAGCAGCTTATCGTTGCCTAGCGGGACAGTTACAGATACGCAGTATTTT
>.|TRBJ2-3|14|TRBV6-5|.
CASSFQGISDTQYF
TGTGCCAGCAGTTTTCAGGGGATCTCAGATACGCAGTATTTT
>.|TRBJ1-3|15|TRBV6-1|.
CASTSGWGSGNTIYF
TGTGCCAGCACCTCTGGGTGGGGATCTGGAAACACCATATATTTT
>once|TRBJ1-2|15|TRBV5-1|TRBD1
CASSLGGQGNYGYTF
TGCGCCAGCAGCTTGGGGGGACAGGGAAACTATGGCTACACCTTC
>.|TRBJ1-5|13|TRBV30|.
CAWSVQQGQPQHF
TGTGCCTGGAGTGTACAGCAGGGTCAGCCCCAGCATTTT
>.|TRBJ2-1|16|TRBV5-1|TRBD2
CASSNSGTSGYNEQFF
TGCGCCAGCAGCAATTCCGGGACTAGCGGGTACAATGAGCAGTTCTTC
>once|TRBJ1-2|14|TRBV2|.
CATNRGGVGYGYTF
TGTGCCACCAACCGGGGAGGGGTCGGATATGGCTACACCTTC
>.|TRBJ2-7|14|TRBV5-6|TRBD1
CASSLDRGPYEQYF
TGTGCCAGCAGCCTGGACAGGGGGCCCTACGAGCAGTACTTC
>.|TRBJ1-2|13|TRBV5-6|.
CASSLSGRSGYTF
TGTGCCAGCAGCTTGAGCGGGCGGAGTGGCTACACCTTC
>.|TRBJ1-1|15|TRBV6-1|.
CASTWALVPVTEAFF
TGTGCCAGCACATGGGCCCTCGTCCCCGTCACTGAAGCTTTCTTT
>.|TRBJ2-7|14|TRBV7-6|.
CASSSGQDTYEQYF
TGTGCCAGCAGCTCCGGACAAGATACCTACGAGCAGTACTTC
>.|TRBJ1-2|14|TRBV2|.
CASSLPGGTYGYTF
TGTGCCAGCAGCCTCCCCGGGGGGACCTATGGCTACACCTTC
>.|TRBJ1-2|13|TRBV2|.
CASSMGRNYGYTF
TGTGCCAGCAGTATGGGGCGGAACTATGGCTACACCTTC
>.|TRBJ1-2|14|TRBV2|.
CASSEALQTNGYTF
TGTGCCAGCAGTGAAGCGCTTCAGACAAACGGCTACACCTTC
>.|TRBJ2-2|15|TRBV5-1|TRBD1
CASSSNRDRTGELFF
TGCGCCAGCAGCTCGAACCGGGACAGAACCGGGGAGCTGTTTTTT
>.|TRBJ1-2|15|TRBV2|TRBD1
CAAGGRGIANYGYTF
TGTGCCGCCGGGGGCAGGGGGATAGCTAACTATGGCTACACCTTC
>.|TRBJ1-5|15|TRBV2|.
CASSEHLNSNQPQHF
TGTGCCAGCAGTGAACACCTAAATAGCAATCAGCCCCAGCATTTT
>once|TRBJ2-5|11|TRBV25-1|.
CASDGQETQYF
TGTGCCAGCGACGGACAAGAGACCCAGTACTTC
>few|TRBJ1-2|16|TRBV5-1|.
CASSPGEGRAGSGYTF
TGCGCCAGCAGCCCCGGGGAGGGAAGGGCTGGATCGGGCTACACCTTC
>.|TRBJ2-2|14|TRBV4-1|.
CASSQVQKIGELFF
TGCGCCAGCAGCCAAGTGCAGAAGATTGGGGAGCTGTTTTTT
>.|TRBJ1-1|13|TRBV5-4|.
CASSSQLNTEAFF
TGTGCCAGCAGCTCACAGCTGAACACTGAAGCTTTCTTT
>.|TRBJ1-6|14|TRBV9|.
CASGGEGRSSPLHF
TGTGCCAGCGGAGGGGAGGGGCGAAGTTCACCCCTCCACTTT
>.|TRBJ2-5|16|TRBV25-1|.
CASTPPGQGTGRTQYF
TGTGCCAGCACCCCTCCCGGGCAGGGGACGGGGCGGACCCAGTACTTC
>.|TRBJ1-2|13|TRBV4-1|.
CASSQVEGNGYTF
TGCGCCAGCAGCCAAGTGGAAGGGAATGGCTACACCTTC
>.|TRBJ2-3|13|TRBV6-5|.
CASKGGGTDTQYF
TGTGCCAGCAAGGGGGGCGGCACAGATACGCAGTATTTT
>.|TRBJ1-6|14|TRBV19|TRBD1
CASSLTGDGSPLHF
TGTGCCAGTAGTTTAACAGGGGACGGTTCACCCCTCCACTTT
>.|TRBJ2-1|11|TRBV29-1|.
CSVGSGAAGFF
.
>.|TRBJ2-3|15|TRBV6-5|TRBD1
CASTRGRGRGNTQYF
TGTGCCAGCACCCGGGGCAGGGGGCGCGGAAATACGCAGTATTTT
>.|TRBJ1-2|13|TRBV6-4|.
CASSFTGHYGYTF
TGTGCCAGCAGTTTTACAGGGCACTATGGCTACACCTTC
>.|TRBJ1-4|15|TRBV7-9|TRBD1
CASSPQTGSAEKLFF
TGTGCCAGCAGCCCCCAGACAGGGTCGGCTGAAAAACTGTTTTTT
>once|TRBJ1-1|14|TRBV29-1|.
CSVEETGRFTEAFF
TGCAGCGTTGAGGAAACGGGGCGTTTCACTGAAGCTTTCTTT
>.|TRBJ1-4|15|TRBV30|.
CAWSQTGATNEKLFF
TGTGCCTGGAGTCAGACGGGTGCAACTAATGAAAAACTGTTTTTT
>few|TRBJ2-7|15|TRBV6-6|TRBD1
CASSYRDRGFYEQYF
TGTGCCAGCAGTTACCGGGACAGGGGGTTCTACGAGCAGTACTTC
>.|TRBJ1-2|15|TRBV5-6|.
CASSLGLEINYGYTF
TGTGCCAGCAGCCTAGGACTGGAGATAAACTATGGCTACACCTTC